The 3 T cell receptor beta chains given below trace back to one sample, sequenced in a study of beta chain bispecific antibodies for T cell cancers. Overall study findings and caveats: Normal T cells contributed less of the targeted TRBV signal than the leukemia cells did. After anti-TRBV12 rather than anti-CD19 exposure, TRBV12-3 made up approximately 99% less of total TRBV signal.

Their cognate antigens are unknown. TCRdb ran MiXCR on the 5' RACE reads and lists one entry per CDR3 protein. The table records about 20,000 distinct CDR3 sequences, approximately 1.9% of them present only once. T cells were expanded from blood mononuclear cells for around three days with anti-CD3 OKT3 or CD3/CD28 beads. The sequences come from healthy donor T cells cultured with leukemia cells, collected from a culture containing a bispecific antibody targeting TCR Vbeta12. The receptors derive from a human donor in good health. Some clones in this sample may be carry-over from other donors' samples.

This clonotype is categorized as medium-sized. V is TRBV5-1 and J is TRBJ2-7; 7 positions match TRBD1. This CDR3 spans 16 amino acids. V lost 4 bases to trimming and J lost 2 bases; unmatched junction nucleotides: 12. Germline assignment: CDR1 SGHRS and CDR2 YFSETQ. CDR3 bases: TGCGCCAGCAGCCAGGAAACAGGGGACAGTGCCTACGAGCAGTACTTC. Residues: CASSQETGDSAYEQYF. Based on the CDR3 plus reference TRBV5-1 and TRBJ2-7, the full variable domain is KAGVTQTPRYLIKTRGQQVTLSCSPISGHRSVSWYQQTPGQGLQFLFEYFSETQRNKGNFPGRFSGRQFSNSRSEMNVSTLELGDSALYLCASSQETGDSAYEQYFGPGTRLTVT.

This clonotype was seen many times. J is TRBJ1-3 and V is TRBV20-1; D remains ambiguous. V was pared by 1 base and J by 2 bases, with 9 bases between. The CDR3 runs 14 residues. Germline V CDR1 and CDR2: DFQATT, SNEGSKA (reference sequence). The DNA for the CDR3 is TGCAGTGCTAGAGCTCCGCCAACTGGAAACACCATATATTTT. It encodes CSARAPPTGNTIYF.

This clonotype was counted many times. The chain couples TRBV25-1 to TRBJ1-1, with 7 bases aligning to TRBD1. With 6 bases clipped from V and 11 bases from J, the junction kept 18 bases outside the gene matches. The CDR3 sequence is 15 residues long. Germline assignment: CDR1 MGHDK and CDR2 SYGVNS. The CDR3: CASSATSTGDGEAFF. CDR3 in DNA: TGTGCCAGCAGCGCCACCTCCACAGGGGACGGCGAGGCTTTCTTT.